The entry that follows covers one T cell receptor (beta chain) sequence. Its antigen is undetermined. The data derive from a study of PD-1 blockade in classical Hodgkin lymphoma. The repertoire was sequenced with immunoSEQ multiplex PCR; TCRdb's copy has only in-frame clones and lacks some. The table includes tens of thousands of clones, about 94% detected once. Overall study findings and caveats: Repertoire differences have undefined causes, possibly disease activity or prior therapy. According to reports, newly diagnosed patients had lower baseline TCR diversity than healthy donors, and relapsed/refractory patients had lower baseline TCR diversity still.

CDR3 length: 16 amino acids. The germline V gene encodes CDR1 SEHNR and CDR2 FQNEAQ (reference sequence). Germline trimming cut 2 bases from V and 0 bases from J; bases unmatched to any gene: 3. Time point of the sample: newly diagnosed, previously untreated cHL patient sample. Untreated, newly diagnosed classical Hodgkin lymphoma PBMCs were comparators. The material sequenced was peripheral blood mononuclear cells (PBMCs). The receptor was derived from a human donor with classical Hodgkin lymphoma. The chain combines TRBV7-9 with TRBJ2-3; 9 nucleotides agree with TRBD2. The CDR3 coding sequence is TGTGCCAGCAGCTTACCTAGCGGGGCTAGCACAGATACGCAGTATTTT. Protein product: CASSLPSGASTDTQYF.